The entry that follows covers one T cell receptor beta chain sequence. The antigen this receptor binds is unknown. No quality values exist for individual bases; no much larger clone is one base distant. Genomic DNA was extracted from sorted cells with the QIAGEN DNeasy Blood and Tissue Kit for TCRbeta CDR3 sequencing. Through immunoSEQ, high-throughput TCRbeta CDR3 sequencing was done commercially, including PCR amplification with internal controls and bias correction. The study's processing was this. Unique productive TCRbeta sequences were defined by CDR3 nucleotide sequence when primers matched and otherwise by CDR3 amino acid sequence together with Vbeta and Jbeta genes. Sorting error was corrected by removing sequences shared between sorted populations at a frequency ratio of 2:1 or less, and the remaining shared sequences were assigned to the higher population. Sequences were defined as donor-reactive when expanded at least 5-fold in CFSE-low cells versus unstimulated cells and present at a frequency of at least 0.01% in CFSE-low cells. Jensen-Shannon divergence, calculated on the top 100 TCRbeta sequences ranked by frequency, was used to quantify repertoire divergence. For any sample with multiple sequencing runs, sorting error was corrected in each run separately before the runs were pooled. TCRdb's version of the immuneACCESS table is confined to in-frame rearrangements and falls short of the full clone set. An unresolved V gene accounts for under half of the shortfall where checked; the remainder is of unknown origin. The V and J calls and clone size were taken over from that table, and D and trimming were inferred from the DNA. Counted in this sample were some 70,000 clones; roughly nine tenths of them appeared once. The ten largest clones represent 0.39% of the sample.

The time point label of this sample denotes: blood sample drawn before combined kidney and bone marrow transplant. Unstimulated Tregs (CD4+CD25+CD127-), CD4+ non-Tregs (CD4+CD25-), CD4 and CD8 cells were FACS-sorted from thawed PBMCs. Patients were 4 combined kidney and bone marrow transplant recipients from the ITN036ST trial, and only these trial subjects had samples available. Healthy control blood was processed to PBMCs by Ficoll density gradient and cryopreserved, and patient PBMCs were collected before and after transplant. The sample originates from a study of Tregs in tolerant kidney transplant recipients (dated by TCRdb to the late 2010s). The study in broad terms: The transplants used related donors with nonmyeloablative bone marrow transplantation, and mixed chimerism in the human trials was transient. TCRbeta sequencing was used in the study to identify donor-specific regulatory T cells before combined kidney and bone marrow transplantation, and the identified cells were then tracked after transplant. The full study reports these points: In tolerant patients, the expansion of donor-specific Tregs was greater than global Treg expansion, suggesting that the expansion was antigen-driven rather than nonspecific. Although technical replication error seemed to be minimal, the question of biological reproducibility was not addressed directly. The most biologically relevant and donor-specific TCRbeta repertoire appeared to be identified by expanding Tregs with activated donor B cells. The study was limited by small patient numbers, and the findings need validation in larger populations and under other immunosuppression protocols. For some patients the PCR primers changed over time, which made it impossible to compare the samples from those patients at the nucleotide level.

The CDR3, from cysteine to phenylalanine, totals 15 residues. This entry keeps only the CDR3 DNA: 45 bases, framed from base 1. From V the trimming removes 4 bases and from J it removes 4 bases, while the gene matches leave 5 bases of the junction unaccounted for. As encoded in the germline V gene, CDR1 is KGHSH while CDR2 is LQKENI. The sample in question was CD4+ T cells from blood, obtained before the transplant. The chain links TRBV18 with TRBJ2-5, and 11 junction bases match TRBD2. This receptor was taken from a human donor who received a combined kidney and bone marrow transplant. The CDR3 corresponds to CASSLSSGRIETQYF. The sequenced DNA is TGTGCCAGCTCACTGTCTAGCGGGAGGATAGAGACCCAGTACTTC.